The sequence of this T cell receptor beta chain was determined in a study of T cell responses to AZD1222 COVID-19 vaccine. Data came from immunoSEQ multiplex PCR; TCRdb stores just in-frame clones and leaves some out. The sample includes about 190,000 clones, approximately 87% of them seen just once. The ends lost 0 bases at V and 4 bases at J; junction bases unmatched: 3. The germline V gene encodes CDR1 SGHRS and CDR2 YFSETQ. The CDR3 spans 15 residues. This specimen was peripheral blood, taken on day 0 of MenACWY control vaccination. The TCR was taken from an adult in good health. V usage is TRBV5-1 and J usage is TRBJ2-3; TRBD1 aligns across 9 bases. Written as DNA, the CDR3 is TGCGCCAGCAGCTTGGAGGGGACAGGGTCAGATACGCAGTATTTT. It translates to CASSLEGTGSDTQYF.